This passage covers 14 T cell receptor beta chains from one sample sequenced in a study of CD8 T cells in Susac syndrome. RNA totalling roughly 0.45 to 1 ug underwent reverse transcription with random hexamers. TCRdb ran MiXCR on the immunoSEQ multiplex PCR reads and lists one entry per CDR3 protein. The sample has 95,000 to 150,000 distinct CDR3 sequences; 85% to 95% are singletons. Sequenced: CD8+ T cells from PBMCs. The source is a human donor with Susac syndrome.

The V gene is TRBV6-6, the J gene TRBJ2-7, with a tentative D call TRBD1 (6 bases). The length of the CDR3 is 12 residues. Trimming stripped 8 bases from V and 7 bases from J, with 15 bases between. Germline V lookup: CDR1 MNHNY, CDR2 SVGAGI (reference sequence). CDR3 sequence: CASWDPGEEQYF. The CDR3 nucleotides read TGTGCCAGCTGGGACCCAGGGGAAGAGCAGTACTTC.

The rearrangement uses TRBV30 and TRBJ1-2, with D hard to call. Deletions cut 2 bases from V and 0 bases from J, with 7 bases between. Germline CDR1 GTSNPN, CDR2 SVGIG (reference sequence). CDR3 length equals 13 residues. The CDR3 nucleotides read TGTGCCTGGAGTAAAAGCGCTAACTATGGCTACACCTTC. This gives the protein CAWSKSANYGYTF.

V and J are TRBV11-2 and TRBJ2-5, with D unclear. V was clipped by 4 bases and J by 5 bases, with 8 bases between them. The length of the CDR3 is 12 residues. CDR1 is SGHAT, CDR2 FQNNGV, per germline. The CDR3 DNA is TGTGCCAGCAGCTCCCTATTGGAGACCCAGTACTTC. This gives the protein CASSSLLETQYF.

A single count supports this clonotype. The chain carries TRBV9 and TRBJ1-4; 7 nucleotides match TRBD1. V shed 4 bases and J 7 bases; nucleotides not matched to a gene: 7. The CDR3 contains 14 residues. Germline lookup yields CDR1 SGDLS and CDR2 YYNGEE. The CDR3 loop is CASSPGRGLEKLFF. The DNA for the CDR3 is TGTGCCAGCAGCCCGGGGAGGGGGCTTGAAAAACTGTTTTTT.

This chain joins TRBV12-3 or TRBV12-4 and TRBJ1-2, with TRBD1 as a possible D gene (6 bases). The ends were cut back, 10 bases at V and 3 bases at J, with 24 bases in the middle. This CDR3 spans 16 amino acids. Written as DNA, the CDR3 is TGTGCCACGTCCGAGGGGGGCGAGGGTCTTGACTATGGCTACACCTTC. It is translated as CATSEGGEGLDYGYTF.

The J gene is TRBJ2-7, the V gene TRBV10-3, with a possible D match to TRBD1 (6 bases). Germline V gene lookup returns CDR1 ENHRY and CDR2 SYGVKD. Trimming removed 4 bases from V and 2 bases from J, with 15 bases in between. This CDR3 is built from 15 residues. CDR3: CAISASGALTYEQYF. For the CDR3, the DNA is TGTGCCATCAGTGCTTCAGGGGCCTTAACCTACGAGCAGTACTTC.

The table lists this clonotype with a few counts. J is TRBJ2-7 and V is TRBV29-1; D unclear. The CDR3 sequence is 9 residues long. Germline CDR1 and CDR2: SQVTM and ANQGSEA. V dropped 8 bases and J dropped 3 bases, with 5 bases sitting between them. The CDR3 reads CSPGYEQYF. CDR3 sequence (DNA): TGCAGCCCCGGCTACGAGCAGTACTTC.

The chain employs TRBV6-2 or TRBV6-3 and TRBJ2-5; TRBD2 might be the D (6 bases). The V gene lost 2 bases and the J gene lost 9 bases, with 7 bases spanning the gap. The CDR3 contains 11 residues. Germline V lookup: CDR1 MNHEY, CDR2 SVGEGT. The CDR3: CASSYGEAQYF. Here the CDR3 DNA reads TGTGCCAGCAGTTACGGGGAGGCCCAGTACTTC.

This clonotype showed up just once. This rearrangement joins TRBV7-9 to TRBJ2-7; 7 positions match TRBD2. V gave up 5 bases and J gave up 3 bases; unmatched junction bases: 4. The CDR3 has 13 residues. CDR1 SEHNR and CDR2 FQNEAQ come from the germline V gene (reference sequence). This CDR3 is CASSGGLNYEQYF. DNA for the CDR3: TGTGCCAGCAGCGGGGGACTAAACTACGAGCAGTACTTC.

The V gene is TRBV12-5, the J gene TRBJ2-5, with 9 bases matching TRBD1. V lost 2 bases, J lost 5 bases, and 6 bases stayed unmatched. This CDR3 has 15 amino acids. Germline CDR1 is LGHNT and CDR2 is FRNRAP. The chain's CDR3 is CASGLPTTGGETQYF. DNA of the CDR3: TGTGCTAGTGGTTTGCCAACGACAGGGGGGGAGACCCAGTACTTC.

The chain joins TRBV7-2 to TRBJ2-1; 8 nucleotides align to TRBD2. The V and J ends lost 1 base and 6 bases, in that order; junction bases with no gene match: 8. Germline CDR1 reads SGHTA; CDR2 reads FQGNSA. This CDR3 is built from 16 residues. The CDR3 here is CASSLVSGGASNEQFF. The CDR3 DNA reads as TGTGCCAGCAGCTTAGTCTCCGGGGGGGCAAGCAATGAGCAGTTCTTC.

The chain recombines TRBV6-5 with TRBJ2-3; 10 nucleotides agree with TRBD2. CDR3 size: 14 residues. Germline V gives CDR1 MNHEY, CDR2 SVGAGI. V gave up 5 bases and J gave up 8 bases; unmatched junction bases: 7. CDR3 coding DNA: TGTGCCAGCAGTCTTCCGGGACTAGCGAGTACGCAGTATTTT. Protein product: CASSLPGLASTQYF.

The rearrangement links TRBV20-1 to TRBJ2-2; D is ambiguous. Germline CDR1 and CDR2: DFQATT and SNEGSKA (reference sequence). The CDR3 is made up of 15 amino acids. V lost 0 bases and J 1 base, leaving 9 bases between the germline ends. CDR3 region: CSARDLNGNTGELFF. Written as DNA, the CDR3 is TGCAGTGCTAGAGATCTTAACGGGAACACCGGGGAGCTGTTTTTT.

The V and J genes are TRBV14 and TRBJ1-2; unclear D gene. Trimming took off 4 bases at V and 4 bases at J, with 13 bases between the two ends. Germline loops: CDR1 SGHDN, CDR2 FVKESK. CDR3 length: 14 residues. The CDR3 here is CASSPRQARYGYTF. The CDR3 nucleotides read TGTGCCAGCAGCCCCCGACAAGCCCGCTATGGCTACACCTTC.